This T cell receptor beta chain is drawn from a study of control samples from healthy donors and cancer patients. Libraries were prepared by immunoSEQ multiplex PCR; TCRdb keeps only in-frame clonotypes and omits some of them. The sample carries tens of thousands of clones, 80% to 90% recorded once. The CDR3 is 15 amino acids. V was clipped by 2 bases and J by 6 bases, with 15 bases between them. Looked up from germline, CDR1 is WSHSY and CDR2 is SAAADI. Sequenced input: blood. This TCR was recovered from a man in his forties or fifties in good health. The gene calls are TRBV10-2 and TRBJ2-3; the D is unclear. The CDR3 nucleotides read TGCGCCAGCAGTGAGGGGTTGGTGAGTAGCGATACGCAGTATTTT. Protein product: CASSEGLVSSDTQYF.